Below, one TCR beta chain is given with its context. The antigen remains unidentified. This CDR3 contains 16 residues. The trim removed 4 bases at V and 7 bases at J, leaving 7 bases unmatched. The data stem from a study of OX40 agonist ivuxolimab in advanced cancers. Across the study: Subjects had a mean age of 60 years, with a range of about 23 to 90; around 80% were male. Overall study results and limits: Blood T cells, both CD4+ and CD8+, expanded clonally by week 6 at 0.1 to 3.0 mg/kg. Certain nonresponders additionally had low normalized T-cell clonal expansion.

The repertoire was sequenced with immunoSEQ multiplex PCR; TCRdb's copy has only in-frame clones and lacks some. The data show some 70,000 clones, with approximately 90% seen just once and around 1.1% held by the top ten. Individuals having autoimmune disease history or systemic immunosuppression were not enrolled. This clonotype was sampled from an adult with an advanced solid tumor such as melanoma, head and neck, liver or kidney cancer. This chain connects TRBV23-1 to TRBJ1-4, with 12 bases identical to TRBD1. TRBV23-1 is an ORF, with its function uncertain. This specimen was CD4+ or CD8+ T cells sorted from blood, taken in a trial of the OX40 agonist ivuxolimab. The CDR3 sequence is CASSRGTGGASEKLFF. The CDR3 DNA is TGCGCCAGCAGTCGCGGGACAGGGGGCGCGTCTGAAAAACTGTTTTTT.